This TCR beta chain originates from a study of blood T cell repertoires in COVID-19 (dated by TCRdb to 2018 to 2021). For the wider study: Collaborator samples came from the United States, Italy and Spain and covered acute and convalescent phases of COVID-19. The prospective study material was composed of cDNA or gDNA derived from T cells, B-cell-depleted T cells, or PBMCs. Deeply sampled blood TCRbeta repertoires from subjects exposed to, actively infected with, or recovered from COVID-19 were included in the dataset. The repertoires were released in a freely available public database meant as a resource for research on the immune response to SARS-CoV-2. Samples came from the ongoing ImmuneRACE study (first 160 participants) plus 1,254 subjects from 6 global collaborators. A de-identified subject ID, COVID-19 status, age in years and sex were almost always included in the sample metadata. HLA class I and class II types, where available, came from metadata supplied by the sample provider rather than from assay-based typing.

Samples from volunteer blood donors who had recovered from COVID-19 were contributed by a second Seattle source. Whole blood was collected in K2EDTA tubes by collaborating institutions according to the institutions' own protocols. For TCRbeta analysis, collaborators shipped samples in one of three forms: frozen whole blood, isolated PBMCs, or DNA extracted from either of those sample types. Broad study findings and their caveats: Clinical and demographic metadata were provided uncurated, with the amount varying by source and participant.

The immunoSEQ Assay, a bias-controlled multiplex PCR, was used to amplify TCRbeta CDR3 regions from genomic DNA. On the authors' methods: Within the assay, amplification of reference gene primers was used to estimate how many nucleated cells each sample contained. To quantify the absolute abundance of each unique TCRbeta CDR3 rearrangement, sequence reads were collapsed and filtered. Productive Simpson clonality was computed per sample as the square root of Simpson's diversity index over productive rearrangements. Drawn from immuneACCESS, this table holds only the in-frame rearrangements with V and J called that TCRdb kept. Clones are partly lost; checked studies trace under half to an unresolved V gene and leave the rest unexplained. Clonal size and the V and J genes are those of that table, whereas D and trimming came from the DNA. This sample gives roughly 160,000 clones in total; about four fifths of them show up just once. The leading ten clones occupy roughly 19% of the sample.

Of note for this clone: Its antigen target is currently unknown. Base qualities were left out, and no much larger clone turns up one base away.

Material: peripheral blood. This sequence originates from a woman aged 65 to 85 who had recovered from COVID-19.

The DNA sequence is as follows: TGCGCCAGCTCCCTTGGCGGGGGCGTAAAGTACGAGCAGTACTTC. This yields the protein CASSLGGGVKYEQYF. The chain joins TRBV5-1 to TRBJ2-7, with a tentative D gene TRBD2 over 7 matching bases. As encoded in the germline V gene, CDR1 is SGHRS while CDR2 is YFSETQ. There are 15 amino acids in the CDR3, from cysteine to phenylalanine inclusive. The retained sequence is limited to the CDR3, 45 bases, with the frame set at the first base. Trimming takes 7 bases from V and 4 bases from J, and the germline ends sit 21 bases apart.